The 7 T cell receptor beta chains below come from one sample, sequenced in a study of vaccination and CD4 T cells after COVID-19. Time point indicated: late sampling 161 to 241 days after vaccination in a few convalescent patients. Treatment: approximately 9-day PBMC culture with coronavirus spike peptide pools or control peptides (ViraFEST assay). The antigens for these receptors are not known. Sequencing of DNA taken from cultured CD4+ T cells relied on the Oncomine TCR Beta short-read assay. TCRdb re-derived calls from the PCR reads in MiXCR, one entry per CDR3 protein. The table has 18,000 or so distinct CDR3 sequences, roughly 40% seen once. The sequences come from CD4+ T cells from blood, cultured in vitro, collected about 7 months after SARS-CoV-2 vaccination. The origin of the receptors is a human donor who had recovered from COVID-19.

The sample holds a few counts of this clonotype. This chain uses TRBV27 with TRBJ2-6; D ambiguous. This CDR3 has 13 amino acids. Germline V lookup: CDR1 MNHEY, CDR2 SMNVEV (reference sequence). V was cut by 5 bases and J by 3 bases, with 5 bases left in between. The CDR3 coding sequence is TGTGCCAGCAGTGCCCTTGGGGCCAACGTCCTGACTTTC. It encodes CASSALGANVLTF.

This chain uses TRBV20-1 with TRBJ2-2; TRBD2 might be the D (6 bases). V was pared by 1 base and J by 6 bases, with 6 bases between. This CDR3 is 12 amino acids long. Germline-derived CDR1 and CDR2 are DFQATT and SNEGSKA (reference sequence). The CDR3 sequence is CSARAGAGELFF. Here the CDR3 DNA reads TGCAGTGCTAGAGCGGGGGCCGGGGAGCTGTTTTTT.

In its sample, this clonotype was seen a few times. This rearrangement joins TRBV20-1 to TRBJ1-2; 10 nucleotides align to TRBD1. Germline CDR1 DFQATT, CDR2 SNEGSKA (reference sequence). This CDR3 is 15 amino acids long. After removal of 3 bases from V and 3 bases from J, the junction contained 7 bases not matched to a gene. In nucleotides, the CDR3 is TGCAGTGCTAGGGGGTGGGACAGGGGTGACTATGGCTACACCTTC. It encodes CSARGWDRGDYGYTF.

The genes are TRBV4-1 and TRBJ1-5; 10 positions match TRBD1. The V gene's germline CDR1 is MGHRA and CDR2 YSYEKL. The CDR3 spans 13 residues. The trim removed 8 bases at V and 4 bases at J, leaving 2 bases unmatched. The chain's CDR3 is CASGGQGNQPQHF. For the CDR3, the DNA is TGCGCCAGCGGGGGACAGGGGAATCAGCCCCAGCATTTT.

This clonotype is a singleton in its sample. This chain joins TRBV2 and TRBJ2-3; a weak D match, TRBD2 (5 bases). The length of the CDR3 is 13 residues. Germline CDR1 and CDR2: SNHLY and FYNNEI. Trimming removed 7 bases at V and 2 bases at J, with 10 bases between. The CDR3 spells CASNPSFTDTQYF. The CDR3 coding sequence is TGTGCCAGCAATCCTAGCTTCACAGATACGCAGTATTTT.

The chain is built from TRBV20-1 and TRBJ2-1; TRBD2 matches 10 bases. V lost 1 base to trimming and J lost 3 bases; unmatched junction nucleotides: 9. From germline, CDR1 is DFQATT and CDR2 SNEGSKA (reference sequence). This CDR3 contains 17 residues. CDR3 sequence (DNA): TGCAGTGCTAGAGCGACGTTAGCGGGGGGTCTCTACAATGAGCAGTTCTTC. It is translated as CSARATLAGGLYNEQFF.

The chain recombines TRBV11-2 with TRBJ2-3, with TRBD2 matching over 8 bases. V shed 4 bases, J shed 12 bases, and the junction held 18 bases outside the gene matches. The length of the CDR3 is 16 residues. Per the germline V gene, CDR1 is SGHAT and CDR2 is FQNNGV. This chain's CDR3 is CASSSPTGLAVLRQYF. The CDR3 coding sequence is TGTGCCAGCAGCTCCCCCACCGGACTAGCCGTCCTCCGTCAGTATTTT.